The 21 T cell receptor beta chains listed next were all sequenced from one sample in a study of regulatory T cells in long-lasting Graves disease. To make TCR beta libraries, researchers used iRepertoire HTBI primers and Arm-PCR of CDR3 regions. One entry per CDR3 protein, called by TCRdb with MiXCR from the multiplex PCR reads. The data contain 540,000 or so distinct CDR3 sequences, roughly 14% of them singletons. Time point of the sample: newly diagnosed GD, antithyroid drugs for less than 3 months. RNA from PBMCs was the source of the TCR library. The same data also went into a second study, on T cells in Graves' hyperthyroidism and ophthalmopathy.

Sequences were derived from peripheral blood mononuclear cells (PBMCs), sampled at new diagnosis, from a patient treated with antithyroid drugs. The receptors were gathered from a man aged 25 to 45 with Graves disease.

This clonotype was recorded many times. This chain joins TRBV7-2 and TRBJ2-5; perhaps TRBD2 as D (6 bases). This CDR3 is built from 13 residues. Germline CDR1 SGHTA, CDR2 FQGNSA. V was shortened by 8 bases and J by 5 bases, with 15 bases between the two germline ends. CDR3 loop: CASSGDYTETQYF. The DNA for the CDR3 is TGTGCCAGCTCGGGAGACTATACCGAGACCCAGTACTTC.

This clonotype was detected many times. CDR3 sequence (DNA): TGTGCCAGTACCGGGGACAGGGGGAATGAAAAACTGTTTTTT. Residues: CASTGDRGNEKLFF. The chain recombines TRBV19 with TRBJ1-4, with TRBD1 matching over 11 bases. The V gene end was trimmed by 7 bases and the J gene end by 5 bases; junction bases not matched to a gene: 3. The CDR3 has 14 amino acids. The germline V gene has CDR1 LNHDA and CDR2 SQIVND (reference sequence).

Details on this clonotype: A much more abundant neighbour one base away suggests this may be a read error. The conserved phenylalanine or tryptophan normally closing the CDR3 is absent here, so this likely arose from a read error. The V call is TRBV18, the J call TRBJ2-1; D uncertain. Germline assignment: CDR1 KGHSH and CDR2 LQKENI. CDR3 length: 13 residues. Deletions cut 1 base from V and 4 bases from J, with 5 bases between. DNA of the CDR3: TGTGCCAGCTCACCACAGGAGTACAATGAGCAGTTCCTC. Translated: CASSPQEYNEQFL.

This rearrangement joins TRBV20-1 to TRBJ2-7, with 11 bases fitting TRBD2. Looked up from germline, CDR1 is DFQATT and CDR2 is SNEGSKA (reference sequence). The CDR3 extends over 17 amino acids. CDR3 in DNA: TGCAGCGGCGTACTGACTAGCGGGGAATCATTGTCCTACGAGCAGTACTTC. It is translated as CSGVLTSGESLSYEQYF.

This clonotype was observed a few times. This chain uses TRBV18 with TRBJ2-7; a possible D gene is TRBD1 (5 bases). Germline CDR1 and CDR2: KGHSH and LQKENI. V was trimmed by 3 bases and J by 4 bases, leaving 13 bases between them. The CDR3 is 14 amino acids. This chain's CDR3 is CASSPEQVKYEQYF. CDR3 nucleotide sequence: TGTGCCAGCTCACCCGAACAGGTGAAATACGAGCAGTACTTC.

A remark on this clonotype: A much bigger clone sits one base away, suggesting this may be a read error. No conserved phenylalanine or tryptophan is present at the end of the CDR3, so a read error is the likely explanation. The rearrangement joins TRBV24-1 to TRBJ2-6, with D perhaps TRBD2 (6 bases). CDR1 KGHDR and CDR2 SFDVKD come from the germline V gene. V was trimmed by 9 bases and J by 0 bases, leaving 17 bases between them. CDR3 length: 17 amino acids. The CDR3 sequence is CATSGGEGRSGANVLTY. CDR3 DNA: TGTGCCACCTCCGGAGGGGAAGGGCGCTCTGGGGCCAACGTCCTGACTTAC.

The chain is built from TRBV25-1 and TRBJ2-7; D perhaps matches TRBD1 (5 bases). The germline V gene encodes CDR1 MGHDK and CDR2 SYGVNS. The CDR3 is made up of 14 amino acids. V was cut by 4 bases and J by 0 bases, with 10 bases left in between. In nucleotides, the CDR3 is TGTGCCAGCAGTGCGCCCAGGGACTCCTACGAGCAGTACTTC. Translation: CASSAPRDSYEQYF.

The sample holds many counts of this clonotype. The chain links TRBV15 to TRBJ2-2; maybe TRBD2 (5 bases). The germline gives CDR1 LNHNV, CDR2 YYDKDF (reference sequence). V was shortened by 6 bases and J by 3 bases, with 14 bases between the two germline ends. This CDR3 has 15 residues. In nucleotides, the CDR3 is TGTGCCACCAGGGAAGGGAAGCGGCACACCGGGGAGCTGTTTTTT. This codes for CATREGKRHTGELFF.

The CDR3 loop reads CASSEGARPQHF. The CDR3 DNA reads TGTGCCAGCAGCGAGGGGGCTCGGCCCCAGCATTTT. The genes are TRBV3-1 and TRBJ1-5, with 7 bases fitting TRBD1. V lost 5 bases to trimming and J lost 9 bases; unmatched junction nucleotides: 4. The CDR3 runs 12 residues. Germline V gene data show CDR1 as LGHDT and CDR2 as YNNKEL (reference sequence).

This clonotype appeared many times. The chain uses TRBV12-3 or TRBV12-4 and TRBJ2-1; 12 bases align to TRBD2. This CDR3 spans 17 amino acids. The ends lost 1 base at V and 5 bases at J; junction bases unmatched: 6. CDR3: CASSLGLAGGPHNEQFF. The CDR3 DNA reads TGTGCCAGCAGTTTAGGGCTAGCGGGAGGGCCCCACAATGAGCAGTTCTTC.

At least ten counts were recorded for this clonotype. The J gene is TRBJ1-1, the V gene TRBV11-2; D ambiguous. The CDR3 spans 13 residues. Germline V gene sequence: CDR1 SGHAT, CDR2 FQNNGV. Between the trimmed V and J ends, which lost 5 bases and 4 bases, there was a span of 11 bases. Written as DNA, the CDR3 is TGTGCCAGCAGCCCCCCCGGAGTCACTGAAGCTTTCTTT. It yields the protein CASSPPGVTEAFF.

On this clonotype: A much larger clonotype is one base distant, so this may be a read error. The chain carries TRBV6-1 and TRBJ2-7; 9 bases are a match to TRBD1. In germline, CDR1 is MNHNS, CDR2 SASEGT. This CDR3 region has 14 residues. CDR3 loop: CASSDRGYSCEQYF. CDR3 nucleotides: TGTGCCAGCAGCGACAGGGGGTACTCCTGCGAGCAGTACTTC.

This clonotype was counted many times. This chain links TRBV15 with TRBJ2-5, with D perhaps being TRBD1 or TRBD2 (5 bases each). Germline V CDR1 and CDR2: LNHNV, YYDKDF (reference sequence). This CDR3 has 13 amino acids. CDR3 nucleotide sequence: TGTGCAACCGGGAAGGGGCGGGAAGAGACCCAGTACTTC. It specifies CATGKGREETQYF. The entire variable domain, with the rest obtained from reference TRBV15 and TRBJ2-5, is as follows: DAMVIQNPRYQVTQFGKPVTLSCSQTLNHNVMYWYQQKSSQAPKLLFHYYDKDFNNEADTPDNFQSRRPNTSFCFLDIRSPGLGDTAMYLCATGKGREETQYFGPGTRLLVL.

The table lists this clonotype with many counts. The V and J genes are TRBV7-2 and TRBJ2-1; D is possibly TRBD2 (6 bases). The length of the CDR3 is 14 residues. Trimming took off 9 bases at V and 5 bases at J, with 17 bases between the two ends. In germline, CDR1 is SGHTA, CDR2 FQGNSA. The DNA for the CDR3 is TGTGCCAGTGGCACGCGGGGTACTAACAATGAGCAGTTCTTC. The encoded protein is CASGTRGTNNEQFF.

This clonotype was seen many times. The chain is built from TRBV2 and TRBJ2-5; maybe TRBD1 (6 bases). This CDR3 has 16 residues. Germline V CDR1 and CDR2: SNHLY, FYNNEI. Trimming stripped 3 bases from V and 1 base from J, with 15 bases between. CDR3 sequence (DNA): TGTGCCAGCAGTGATATTGAGACAGGTCTCCAAGAGACCCAGTACTTC. Translation: CASSDIETGLQETQYF.

The chain couples TRBV24-1 to TRBJ2-6; 7 positions agree with TRBD1. The CDR3 consists of 14 residues. Per germline, CDR1 KGHDR and CDR2 SFDVKD. Trimming at V came to 9 bases and at J to 0 bases, leaving 1 base not matched to a gene. The CDR3 coding sequence is TGTGCCACCGGGGACAGCTCTGGGGCCAACGTCCTGACTTTC. As protein: CATGDSSGANVLTF.

This clonotype was found many times. J is TRBJ2-6 and V is TRBV24-1; D not resolved. The CDR3 sequence is 16 residues long. Trimming took 4 bases from V and 0 from J, leaving 9 bases between them. The germline V gene encodes CDR1 KGHDR and CDR2 SFDVKD. The CDR3 is CATSDTLRSGANVLTF. The CDR3 bases are TGTGCCACCAGTGACACCCTTCGCTCTGGGGCCAACGTCCTGACTTTC.

This clonotype was seen at least ten times. The chain joins TRBV6-2 or TRBV6-3 to TRBJ2-7; a possible D gene is TRBD2 (5 bases). The V gene's germline CDR1 is MNHEY and CDR2 SVGEGT. This CDR3 region has 14 residues. V was cut by 8 bases and J by 0 bases, with 14 bases left in between. CDR3 nucleotide sequence: TGTGCCAGCTCTCGAGGGAGTTCCTCCTACGAGCAGTACTTC. Translating it yields CASSRGSSSYEQYF.

The chain links TRBV3-1 to TRBJ2-7; no firm D call. This CDR3 spans 16 amino acids. Per germline, CDR1 LGHDT and CDR2 YNNKEL (reference sequence). Between the trimmed V and J ends, which lost 0 bases and 2 bases, there was a span of 14 bases. CDR3 amino acids: CASSQEERITAYEQYF. CDR3 bases: TGTGCCAGCAGCCAAGAAGAGAGAATAACGGCCTACGAGCAGTACTTC.

The sample holds many counts of this clonotype. The chain combines TRBV7-2 with TRBJ2-3; 10 bases agree with TRBD1. The CDR3 loop spans 17 amino acids. V gave up 6 bases and J gave up 0 bases; unmatched junction bases: 9. Germline V gives CDR1 SGHTA, CDR2 FQGNSA. The CDR3 DNA is TGTGCCAGCAGTTCGTTTGGACAGGGGGAAAGCACAGATACGCAGTATTTT. Translated, it gives CASSSFGQGESTDTQYF.

The gene calls are TRBV11-2 and TRBJ1-1; D is unclear. The V gene's germline CDR1 is SGHAT and CDR2 FQNNGV. This CDR3 is built from 13 residues. With 4 bases removed from V and 2 bases from J, the gap between germline ends came to 8 bases. Written as DNA, the CDR3 is TGTGCCAGCAGCTCAGGCACTAACACTGAAGCTTTCTTT. Translating it yields CASSSGTNTEAFF.